These 25 T cell receptor beta chains came from one sample sequenced in a study of CD8+ T cells in alopecia areata (dated by TCRdb to between 2017 and 2018). The sample's time point label, in plain terms: 24 weeks on oral tofacitinib. What this sample's treatment or condition label stands for: oral pan-JAK inhibitor, 5-10 mg twice daily. Library generation was performed with the immunoSEQ multiplex PCR assay. RNA was extracted from all samples and reverse transcribed into cDNA as template for TCR sequencing. The table comes from immuneACCESS by way of TCRdb, which keeps in-frame sequences with V and J called. Part of the clones is missing from these tables; in studies checked, under half for an unresolved V gene and the rest for unknown reasons. Across this sample there are 150,000 to 200,000 clones, with roughly 60% seen only once. Just over 1% of the sample is taken by the ten largest. The sequences come from CD4+ T cells sorted from blood, collected at week 24, from a patient treated with tofacitinib. These receptors originate from a human donor with alopecia areata.

CDR3 loop: CSTGQGDGYTF. CDR3 bases: TGCAGTACGGGACAGGGCGATGGCTACACCTTC. The chain employs TRBV20-1 and TRBJ1-2; 9 nucleotides align to TRBD1. Trimming took 8 bases from V and 6 from J; bases not matched to a gene: 4. Germline loops: CDR1 DFQATT, CDR2 SNEGSKA (reference sequence). This CDR3 is built from 11 residues.

The table lists this clone with a few counts. V usage is TRBV29-1 and J usage is TRBJ1-2; a possible D gene is TRBD1 (5 bases). V lost 4 bases, J lost 6 bases, and 18 bases lay in between. The CDR3 has 14 residues. Germline CDR1 SQVTM, CDR2 ANQGSEA. The DNA of the CDR3 is TGCAGCGTTGCACACAGGTTCGAAGGCAATGGCTACACCTTC. Protein product: CSVAHRFEGNGYTF.

This clone was picked up one time. The chain employs TRBV10-3 and TRBJ1-1; no reliable D call. This CDR3 has 13 amino acids. With 7 bases removed from V and 3 bases from J, the gap between germline ends came to 12 bases. The germline V gene has CDR1 ENHRY and CDR2 SYGVKD. The chain's CDR3 is CAIKSTEYTEAFF. The CDR3 DNA follows: TGTGCCATCAAATCTACAGAGTACACTGAAGCTTTCTTT.

V is TRBV18 and J is TRBJ1-2; no clear D. Trimming took 0 bases from V and 5 from J, leaving 19 bases between them. The CDR3 extends over 17 amino acids. CDR1 KGHSH and CDR2 LQKENI come from the germline V gene. CDR3 in DNA: TGTGCCAGCTCACCACCCGTATCTCAGGTTGGGAAATATGGCTACACCTTC. Encoded protein: CASSPPVSQVGKYGYTF.

The CDR3 loop is CASAGTPQETQYF. The CDR3 DNA follows: TGTGCCAGTGCCGGGACTCCTCAAGAGACCCAGTACTTC. The chain employs TRBV2 and TRBJ2-5, with a tentative D call TRBD2 (6 bases). V lost 9 bases, J lost 2 bases, and 13 bases lay in between. Germline V gene data show CDR1 as SNHLY and CDR2 as FYNNEI. The CDR3 runs 13 residues.

This clone was counted only a few times. V is TRBV4-3 and J is TRBJ2-3; 8 bases fit TRBD2. CDR1 is LGHNA, CDR2 YSLEER, per germline. This CDR3 is built from 14 residues. V shed 5 bases, J shed 6 bases, and the junction held 7 bases outside the gene matches. CDR3 sequence reads: CASSVGLAQDTQYF. The CDR3 DNA reads as TGCGCCAGCAGCGTTGGACTAGCCCAGGATACGCAGTATTTT.

The chain combines TRBV30 with TRBJ2-3; the D is unclear. Trimming left V 2 bases short and J 0 bases short, with 15 bases between. This CDR3 spans 16 amino acids. CDR1 is GTSNPN and CDR2 is SVGIG in the germline V gene (reference sequence). CDR3 protein: CAWSYPWGPSTDTQYF. CDR3 sequence (DNA): TGTGCCTGGAGTTACCCCTGGGGTCCTAGCACAGATACGCAGTATTTT. The full variable domain, rest sourced from reference TRBV30 and TRBJ2-3, is SQTIHQWPATLVQPVGSPLSLECTVEGTSNPNLYWYRQAAGRGLQLLFYSVGIGQISSEVPQNLSASRPQDRQFILSSKKLLLSDSGFYLCAWSYPWGPSTDTQYFGPGTRLTVL.

The chain couples TRBV5-1 to TRBJ2-1; D is ambiguous. This CDR3 contains 15 residues. Trimming took off 1 base at V and 4 bases at J, with 12 bases between the two ends. Per germline, CDR1 SGHRS and CDR2 YFSETQ. Here the CDR3 reads CASSLTRAAYNEQFF. The CDR3 DNA follows: TGCGCCAGCAGCTTGACCCGGGCGGCGTACAATGAGCAGTTCTTC.

J is TRBJ1-5 and V is TRBV2, with D perhaps matching TRBD1 (6 bases). V was pared by 8 bases and J by 3 bases, with 17 bases between. This CDR3 has 15 residues. The germline gives CDR1 SNHLY, CDR2 FYNNEI. In nucleotides, the CDR3 is TGTGCCAGCGCGTGGGGGGCCACAGTCAATCAGCCCCAGCATTTT. This codes for CASAWGATVNQPQHF.

The V gene is TRBV30, the J gene TRBJ1-1; D might be TRBD1 (6 bases). There are 13 residues in the CDR3. Germline-derived CDR1 and CDR2 are GTSNPN and SVGIG (reference sequence). V shed 5 bases and J shed 5 bases, with 15 bases lying between them. The DNA of the CDR3 is TGTGCCTGGGGGGACACTGCGTGGACTGAAGCTTTCTTT. Protein: CAWGDTAWTEAFF. Supplemented by reference TRBV30 and TRBJ1-1, the full variable domain reads SQTIHQWPATLVQPVGSPLSLECTVEGTSNPNLYWYRQAAGRGLQLLFYSVGIGQISSEVPQNLSASRPQDRQFILSSKKLLLSDSGFYLCAWGDTAWTEAFFGQGTRLTVV.

This chain connects TRBV2 to TRBJ1-2; 8 bases align to TRBD1. The ends lost 11 bases at V and 0 bases at J; junction bases unmatched: 8. Germline-derived CDR1 and CDR2 are SNHLY and FYNNEI. The CDR3 totals 14 residues. The CDR3 here is CAGGQGMANYGYTF. CDR3 DNA sequence: TGTGCCGGCGGACAGGGCATGGCTAACTATGGCTACACCTTC.

The chain carries TRBV5-4 and TRBJ1-1; 9 nucleotides agree with TRBD1. V lost 4 bases to trimming and J lost 7 bases; unmatched junction nucleotides: 11. Germline V CDR1 and CDR2: SGHNT, YYREEE (reference sequence). The CDR3 consists of 15 residues. The CDR3 here is CASSPTHRGQGEAFF. CDR3 nucleotide sequence: TGTGCCAGCAGCCCAACCCACAGGGGGCAAGGTGAAGCTTTCTTT.

This clone appeared a few times. This chain uses TRBV5-6 with TRBJ2-1; weak D call: TRBD1 (5 bases). The germline CDR1 and CDR2 sequences are SGHDT and YYEEEE. CDR3 length: 19 amino acids. With 4 bases removed from V and 8 bases from J, the gap between germline ends came to 31 bases. The chain's CDR3 is CASSPNVVFTDKKFDEQFF. The CDR3 nucleotides are TGTGCCAGCAGCCCAAATGTTGTCTTTACGGACAAAAAATTCGATGAGCAGTTCTTC.

The table lists this clone with a few counts. V and J are TRBV29-1 and TRBJ1-5; D is uncertain. CDR3 size: 11 residues. Germline V gene lookup returns CDR1 SQVTM and CDR2 ANQGSEA. V was shortened by 4 bases and J by 1 base, with 2 bases between the two germline ends. In DNA form, the CDR3 reads TGCAGCGTTGGGAGCAATCAGCCCCAGCATTTT. Its protein product is CSVGSNQPQHF.

CDR3 bases: TGTGCCAGCAGAGAGGGTGGAACGCAGTATTTT. Protein sequence: CASREGGTQYF. J is TRBJ2-3 and V is TRBV2, with D maybe TRBD2 (5 bases). V lost 6 bases to trimming and J lost 9 bases, with 10 bases between them. Germline V gene sequence: CDR1 SNHLY, CDR2 FYNNEI. The CDR3 runs 11 residues.

The chain combines TRBV30 with TRBJ2-3; 8 nucleotides align to TRBD2. Germline loops: CDR1 GTSNPN, CDR2 SVGIG (reference sequence). This CDR3 spans 14 amino acids. V dropped 1 base and J dropped 3; count of bases not matched to a gene: 3. The CDR3 region is CAWSAGGWTDTQYF. CDR3 sequence (DNA): TGTGCCTGGAGTGCGGGAGGGTGGACAGATACGCAGTATTTT.

The genes are TRBV29-1 and TRBJ2-1; D is perhaps TRBD1 (5 bases). The CDR3 has 12 amino acids. Germline V gene data show CDR1 as SQVTM and CDR2 as ANQGSEA. The V and J ends lost 4 bases and 6 bases respectively, with 10 bases between them. The CDR3 reads CSVGRELNEQFF. DNA of the CDR3: TGCAGCGTTGGCAGGGAACTCAATGAGCAGTTCTTC.

This rearrangement joins TRBV5-1 to TRBJ2-7; 7 bases map to TRBD1. J was trimmed by 5 bases and V by 4 bases; bases with no gene match: 9. From germline, CDR1 is SGHRS and CDR2 YFSETQ. The CDR3 totals 14 residues. The CDR3 bases are TGCGCCAGCAGCCAACAGGGGTTGCAAGACGAGCAGTACTTC. Translation: CASSQQGLQDEQYF.

The V gene is TRBV29-1, the J gene TRBJ2-5; possibly TRBD2 for D (6 bases). Germline assignment: CDR1 SQVTM and CDR2 ANQGSEA. Trimming removed 4 bases at V and 4 bases at J, with 10 bases between. CDR3 length equals 12 residues. The CDR3 coding sequence is TGCAGCGTTGGGAGGGTGACAGAGACCCAGTACTTC. This sequence encodes CSVGRVTETQYF.

The CDR3 DNA follows: TGTGCCAGCAGCTTCGGGGTCAATCAGCCCCAGCATTTT. This translates into CASSFGVNQPQHF. The V and J genes are TRBV7-2 and TRBJ1-5; D uncertain. This CDR3 contains 13 residues. Germline V gene sequence: CDR1 SGHTA, CDR2 FQGNSA. The V end was cut by 3 bases, the J end by 3 bases, with 6 bases between.

V usage is TRBV4-1 and J usage is TRBJ1-2; D is unresolved. The CDR3 is made up of 14 amino acids. Germline V gene data show CDR1 as MGHRA and CDR2 as YSYEKL. V lost 1 base and J lost 8, with 14 bases in between. CDR3 nucleotide sequence: TGCGCCAGCAGCCAAGTGCGGGGATTAGGGGGCTACACCTTC. It translates to CASSQVRGLGGYTF.

This clone showed up just once. This sequence joins TRBV2 and TRBJ2-3; D is ambiguous. Germline lookup yields CDR1 SNHLY and CDR2 FYNNEI. CDR3 size: 15 residues. Trimming took off 5 bases at V and 0 bases at J, with 12 bases between the two ends. CDR3 protein: CASSSRIVSTDTQYF. In DNA form, the CDR3 reads TGTGCCAGCAGTTCCCGTATAGTTAGCACAGATACGCAGTATTTT.

The V call is TRBV29-1, the J call TRBJ2-3; possibly TRBD2 for D (6 bases). V was pared by 4 bases and J by 4 bases, with 27 bases between. CDR3 length: 18 amino acids. Germline CDR1 and CDR2: SQVTM and ANQGSEA. The CDR3 DNA is TGCAGCGTTGGTGTATACGCGGGGTTCGGTAATTCGGCAGATACGCAGTATTTT. Translation: CSVGVYAGFGNSADTQYF.

The rearrangement joins TRBV7-9 to TRBJ1-1, with TRBD1 as a possible D gene (6 bases). V shed 5 bases and J shed 2 bases, with 15 bases lying between them. Germline V lookup: CDR1 SEHNR, CDR2 FQNEAQ (reference sequence). CDR3 length: 15 amino acids. CDR3 amino acids: CASSLTGQTNTEAFF. The CDR3 DNA follows: TGTGCCAGCAGCCTTACCGGACAGACTAACACTGAAGCTTTCTTT.

The chain employs TRBV7-2 and TRBJ2-7; D uncertain. Trimming took 5 bases from V and 1 from J, leaving 6 bases between them. Germline lookup yields CDR1 SGHTA and CDR2 FQGNSA. The CDR3 extends over 12 amino acids. The CDR3 protein is CASSRASYEQYF. DNA for the CDR3: TGTGCCAGCAGCCGAGCTTCCTACGAGCAGTACTTC.